A single sample gave rise to the 15 T cell receptor beta chains below, sequenced in a study of human T cells and chemical hapten exposure. TCRdb processed the RACE reads anew with MiXCR; each CDR3 protein has one entry. This table holds around 200,000 distinct CDR3 sequences, about 25% found once. The sample's time point: patch test 3, about 24 weeks after DPC sensitization. Treatment meaning: therapeutic diphenylcyclopropenone sensitization with weekly scalp DPC. This sample comprised whole blood, obtained in connection with sensitization to the hapten diphenylcyclopropenone (DPC). The receptors stem from a woman between 40 and 50 years old with alopecia areata. Some clones in this sample may be carry-over from other donors' samples.

There are a few counts of this clonotype. The chain combines TRBV7-9 with TRBJ2-5; the D call may be TRBD1 or TRBD2 (5 bases each). Germline V gives CDR1 SEHNR, CDR2 FQNEAQ (reference sequence). The V end lost 5 bases, the J end lost 0 bases, and 16 bases lay between the germline ends. CDR3 length: 16 residues. DNA for the CDR3: TGTGCCAGCAGCCCAATCAGGGACCAGTACCAAGAGACCCAGTACTTC. Its protein product is CASSPIRDQYQETQYF.

The rearrangement joins TRBV29-1 to TRBJ2-3; 12 bases line up with TRBD2. The germline V gene has CDR1 SQVTM and CDR2 ANQGSEA. This CDR3 has 15 amino acids. V lost 4 bases and J lost 6; bases outside the gene matches: 8. The CDR3 protein is CSVAGASGRVDTQYF. The CDR3 nucleotides read TGCAGCGTTGCTGGGGCTAGCGGGAGGGTGGATACGCAGTATTTT.

This chain connects TRBV4-1 to TRBJ2-3, with D perhaps matching TRBD2 (6 bases). Germline V gives CDR1 MGHRA, CDR2 YSYEKL. CDR3 size: 16 residues. The germline V and J ends were trimmed by 1 base and 2 bases, with 13 bases remaining between them. As DNA, the CDR3 is TGCGCCAGCAGCCAAGTAACGGGAGTGATCACAGATACGCAGTATTTT. This sequence encodes CASSQVTGVITDTQYF.

The chain recombines TRBV12-3 or TRBV12-4 with TRBJ2-1; 12 bases map to TRBD2. The CDR3 spans 15 residues. The junction had 5 bases not matched to a gene; V was cut back by 7 bases and J by 4 bases. Here the CDR3 reads CASIGLAGPYNEQFF. CDR3 DNA: TGTGCCAGCATCGGACTAGCGGGACCTTACAATGAGCAGTTCTTC.

The gene calls are TRBV4-1 and TRBJ2-6, with 10 bases identical to TRBD2. The CDR3 contains 19 residues. The V gene end was trimmed by 0 bases and the J gene end by 0 bases; junction bases not matched to a gene: 5. Germline V gene sequence: CDR1 MGHRA, CDR2 YSYEKL. CDR3 amino acids: CASSQENSGRVSGANVLTF. CDR3 DNA sequence: TGCGCCAGCAGCCAAGAAAACAGCGGGAGGGTCTCTGGGGCCAACGTCCTGACTTTC.

The genes are TRBV28 and TRBJ1-1; tentatively, D is TRBD1 (6 bases). Germline V CDR1 and CDR2: MDHEN, SYDVKM. The V end was cut by 7 bases, the J end by 5 bases, with 11 bases between. The CDR3 loop spans 12 amino acids. The CDR3, as DNA: TGTGCCAGCAACAGGGCGGCGACTGAAGCTTTCTTT. Its translation: CASNRAATEAFF. Combining the CDR3 with reference TRBV28 and TRBJ1-1 gives the whole variable domain DVKVTQSSRYLVKRTGEKVFLECVQDMDHENMFWYRQDPGLGLRLIYFSYDVKMKEKGDIPEGYSVSREKKERFSLILESASTNQTSMYLCASNRAATEAFFGQGTRLTVV.

Only a few counts were recorded for this clonotype. V gene TRBV7-6 combines with J gene TRBJ2-5; 7 nucleotides agree with TRBD1. CDR1 and CDR2 from the germline V gene are SGHVS and FNYEAQ. The CDR3 covers 17 residues. The junction had 15 bases not matched to a gene; V was cut back by 4 bases and J by 4 bases. The CDR3 sequence: CASSSPFQQGFRETQYF. Here the CDR3 DNA reads TGTGCCAGCAGCTCCCCGTTCCAACAGGGGTTTCGAGAGACCCAGTACTTC. The full variable domain, completed using reference TRBV7-6 and TRBJ2-5, is GAGVSQSPRYKVTKRGQDVALRCDPISGHVSLYWYRQALGQGPEFLTYFNYEAQQDKSGLPNDRFSAERPEGSISTLTIQRTEQRDSAMYRCASSSPFQQGFRETQYFGPGTRLLVL.

This clonotype was seen at least ten times. The chain uses TRBV18 and TRBJ2-5, with D perhaps matching TRBD1 (5 bases). The CDR3 is 13 amino acids. Per germline, CDR1 KGHSH and CDR2 LQKENI. V was trimmed by 2 bases and J by 2 bases, leaving 6 bases between them. The CDR3 is CASSPDSQETQYF. The CDR3 DNA is TGTGCCAGCTCACCAGACAGTCAAGAGACCCAGTACTTC.

This chain's CDR3 is CASSVAAGQLNTEAFF. CDR3 bases: TGTGCCAGCAGCGTAGCTGCCGGACAGTTGAACACTGAAGCTTTCTTT. This chain uses TRBV9 with TRBJ1-1, with D perhaps TRBD1 (6 bases). The length of the CDR3 is 16 residues. Germline CDR1 and CDR2: SGDLS and YYNGEE. V was trimmed by 0 bases and J by 0 bases, leaving 12 bases between them.

This clonotype was detected a few times. The chain recombines TRBV5-1 with TRBJ2-3, with TRBD2 matching 7 bases. Trimming took 0 bases from V and 0 from J; bases not matched to a gene: 7. The CDR3 runs 17 residues. Germline V gene lookup returns CDR1 SGHRS and CDR2 YFSETQ. DNA of the CDR3: TGCGCCAGCAGCTTGGCCTGGAGTAGCGGGAGCACAGATACGCAGTATTTT. Amino acid sequence: CASSLAWSSGSTDTQYF.

This clonotype was counted between two and nine times. The chain joins TRBV7-2 to TRBJ2-7; either TRBD1 or TRBD2 may supply D (5 bases each). V was clipped by 0 bases and J by 9 bases, with 15 bases between them. The CDR3 runs 14 residues. The germline CDR1 and CDR2 sequences are SGHTA and FQGNSA. This CDR3 is CASSLARGTSGQYF. The CDR3 coding sequence is TGTGCCAGCAGCTTAGCTAGAGGGACGTCGGGGCAGTACTTC.

The sample holds a few counts of this clonotype. The chain is built from TRBV5-1 and TRBJ2-7, with TRBD1 matching over 7 bases. CDR1 is SGHRS and CDR2 is YFSETQ in the germline V gene. This CDR3 has 14 amino acids. Trimming cost V 3 bases and J 5 bases; bases outside gene matches: 8. The CDR3 DNA sequence: TGCGCCAGCAGCTCTAACAGGGGTGTCAACGAGCAGTACTTC. Translation gives CASSSNRGVNEQYF. Looking up the rest from reference TRBV5-1 and TRBJ2-7 gives the full variable domain: KAGVTQTPRYLIKTRGQQVTLSCSPISGHRSVSWYQQTPGQGLQFLFEYFSETQRNKGNFPGRFSGRQFSNSRSEMNVSTLELGDSALYLCASSSNRGVNEQYFGPGTRLTVT.

V and J are TRBV7-6 and TRBJ2-3, with a weak D call TRBD1 (5 bases). Trimming took 2 bases from V and 2 from J, leaving 11 bases between them. CDR1 SGHVS and CDR2 FNYEAQ come from the germline V gene. The CDR3 contains 15 residues. The CDR3 loop reads CASSLLDSFTDTQYF. As DNA, the CDR3 is TGTGCCAGCAGCTTACTAGACAGTTTCACAGATACGCAGTATTTT.

A few counts support this clonotype. This sequence joins TRBV6-6 and TRBJ2-3; a possible D gene is TRBD1 (6 bases). Per germline, CDR1 MNHNY and CDR2 SVGAGI (reference sequence). Trimming shortened V by 11 bases and J by 0 bases, and 15 bases separated the two germline ends. This CDR3 is 14 amino acids long. The CDR3 nucleotides read TGTGCCGGCTCTAACACAGGGAGCACAGATACGCAGTATTTT. Translated, it gives CAGSNTGSTDTQYF.

V is TRBV28 and J is TRBJ2-2, with D perhaps TRBD2 (5 bases). Per the germline V gene, CDR1 is MDHEN and CDR2 is SYDVKM. The CDR3 consists of 13 residues. Trimming removed 7 bases from V and 1 base from J, with 7 bases in between. CDR3 in amino acids: CASIAGNTGELFF. The CDR3 DNA sequence: TGTGCCAGCATTGCGGGGAACACCGGGGAGCTGTTTTTT.